This is a list of T cell receptor beta chains from one sample in a study of shared clonotypes between healthy human individuals. Profiling relied on immunoSEQ multiplex PCR, and the TCRdb table lists in-frame clones only, not all of them. The sample comprises around 370,000 clones, around 96% of which are singletons, and around 0.3% rests with the top ten. Sequences were obtained from memory CD8+ T cells sorted from blood. Receptor source: a man between 25 and 39 years old in good health. Both conserved end residues are part of each CDR3. A D gene is named only where the DNA matches it firmly. Size is stated for part of the rows, as once, few or many counts, or as a class when the clone is expanded.

>TRBJ2-2|NA|TRBV7-3|NA
TGTGCCAGCAGCTTACGAGGGACCGGGGAGCTGTTTTTT
CASSLRGTGELFF
>TRBJ1-5|NA|TRBV2|NA
TGTGCCAGCCTTGGGCAGTCCAATCAGCCCCAGCATTTT
CASLGQSNQPQHF
>TRBJ1-1|NA|TRBV19|NA
TGTGCCAGTCGGGGGGCTTTGAACACTGAAGCTTTCTTT
CASRGALNTEAFF
>TRBJ1-4|NA|TRBV5-1|NA
TGCGCCAGCAGCTTGGGGGCAGGGACGTATGAAAAACTGTTTTTT
CASSLGAGTYEKLFF
>TRBJ1-1|NA|TRBV11-2|NA
TGTGCCAGCAGCTTAGGATGGGCGTCAGCTTTCTTT
CASSLGWASAFF
>TRBJ2-7|NA|TRBV6-1|TRBD1
TGTGCCAGCAGTGCCACAGGGGGTTTGTTCGAGCAGTACTTC
CASSATGGLFEQYF
>TRBJ2-6|NA|TRBV7-2|TRBD1
TGTGCCAGCAGCCCCCGGGACAGGGGGCATTCTGGGGCCAACGTCCTGACTTTC
CASSPRDRGHSGANVLTF
>TRBJ2-7|NA|TRBV7-7|NA
TGTGCTAGCAGCTTACCCACCTACGAGCAGTACTTC
CASSLPTYEQYF
>TRBJ2-3|NA|TRBV7-9|TRBD2
TGTGCCAGCAGCCCCGGGACTAGCGGGAGGACAGATACGCAGTATTTT
CASSPGTSGRTDTQYF
>TRBJ2-5|NA|TRBV6-4|NA
TGTACCAGGCGGATGCAAGAGACCCAGTACTTC
CTRRMQETQYF
>TRBJ1-5|NA|TRBV19|TRBD1
TGTGCCAGTAGTATTGGAACCGGACAGGGGGGTACGGTAAGCAATCAGCCCCAGCATTTT
CASSIGTGQGGTVSNQPQHF
>TRBJ1-2|NA|TRBV5-5|NA
TGTGCCAGCAGCTTGGCCTGGAGGGAGGCTAACTATGGCTACACCTTC
CASSLAWREANYGYTF
>TRBJ2-1|once|TRBV6-5|NA
TGTGCCAGCAGTTACCGACTAGGTGTGTCTGAGCAGTTCTTC
CASSYRLGVSEQFF
>TRBJ1-4|NA|TRBV19|NA
TGTGCCAGTAGTATCCAGGGGAAAGAAAAACTGTTTTTT
CASSIQGKEKLFF
>TRBJ1-5|NA|TRBV5-6|NA
TGTGCCAGCAGCTTGACGGGCAGCAATCAGCCCCAGCATTTT
CASSLTGSNQPQHF
>TRBJ2-4|NA|TRBV27|NA
TGTGCCAGCAGTTTCGGCTACTTAGCCAAAAACATTCAGTACTTC
CASSFGYLAKNIQYF
>TRBJ2-7|NA|TRBV15|TRBD2
TGTGCCACCAGCATTATGCTAGCGGGAGTGGACGAGCAGTACTTC
CATSIMLAGVDEQYF
>TRBJ1-6|once|TRBV30|TRBD1
TGTGCCTGGAGTAGACAGGGGAATAATTCACCCCTCCACTTT
CAWSRQGNNSPLHF
>TRBJ1-6|NA|TRBV5-1|NA
TGCGCCAGCAGCTTAAATAATTCACCCCTCCACTTT
CASSLNNSPLHF
>TRBJ2-2|NA|TRBV28|NA
TGTGCCAGCACCATCACCGGGGAGCTGTTTTTT
CASTITGELFF
>TRBJ2-3|once|TRBV19|TRBD2
TGTGCCAGTAGTCATAGGGTTCTGGGGGCGAGCGGGAGAAAAGATACGCAGTATTTT
CASSHRVLGASGRKDTQYF
>TRBJ2-7|NA|TRBV2|NA
TGTGCCAGCAGTGATGGGCTCCCGAGGAGCTCCTACGAGCAGTACTTC
CASSDGLPRSSYEQYF
>TRBJ2-7|NA|TRBV28|NA
TGTGCCAGCAGTTTATCTGGACAGTCTGCCTACGAGCAGTACTTC
CASSLSGQSAYEQYF
>TRBJ2-6|NA|TRBV30|TRBD2
TGTGCCTGGGAACCTGGACTAGCGGATTTCTCTGGGGCCAACGTCCTGACTTTC
CAWEPGLADFSGANVLTF
>TRBJ2-1|NA|TRBV25-1|NA
TGTGCCAGCGGAGGGGTTAGAGGAGGAGACAATGAGCAGTTCTTC
CASGGVRGGDNEQFF
>TRBJ2-2|NA|TRBV7-7|TRBD2
TGTGCTAGCAGCTTAGGACTAGCCGGGGAGCTGTTTTTT
CASSLGLAGELFF
>TRBJ1-5|NA|TRBV11-2|NA
TGTGCCAGCAGCTTTGGTAGGGTCGGTCAGCCCCAGCATTTT
CASSFGRVGQPQHF
>TRBJ2-4|NA|TRBV6-5|NA
TGTGCCAGCAGTTATTTGGACATTCAGTACTTC
CASSYLDIQYF
>TRBJ2-5|NA|TRBV4-2|TRBD2
TGTGCCAGCAGCCAAGATGACGGGAGCGGGAGGCGCCAAGAGACCCAGTACTTC
CASSQDDGSGRRQETQYF
>TRBJ2-7|NA|TRBV7-6|NA
TGTGCCAGCAGCTTAGTTTCGTCGGGATCCACCTACGAGCAGTACTTC
CASSLVSSGSTYEQYF
>TRBJ2-3|NA|TRBV5-6|TRBD2
TGTGCCAGCAGCGCTAGCGGGATTGGGTCAGATACGCAGTATTTT
CASSASGIGSDTQYF
>TRBJ2-7|NA|TRBV4-2|TRBD2
TGTGCCAGCAGCCAAGATTCCCCAGGACTAGCGGGCTACGAGCAGTACTTC
CASSQDSPGLAGYEQYF
>TRBJ1-5|NA|TRBV30|NA
TGTGCCTGGAGTGTGGGGCCAAATCAGCCCCAGCATTTT
CAWSVGPNQPQHF
>TRBJ2-1|NA|TRBV6-1|NA
TGTGCCAGCAGTGAACTAGCGTCCCGCCTCAATGAGCAGTTCTTC
CASSELASRLNEQFF
>TRBJ2-1|NA|TRBV7-9|TRBD2
TGTGCCAGCAGCATGAGACTAGCGGGAGATGAGCAGTTCTTC
CASSMRLAGDEQFF
>TRBJ2-7|NA|TRBV30|NA
TGTGCCTGGAGCTCCTCCAGCGGTCCCTACGAGCAGTACTTC
CAWSSSSGPYEQYF
>TRBJ1-1|NA|TRBV7-2|NA
TGTGCCAGCAGCTTTTGGACGGACAAAGCTTTCTTT
CASSFWTDKAFF
>TRBJ1-2|NA|TRBV4-1|TRBD1
TGCGCCAGCGGTTTGAGGACAGGGGCTTATGGCTACACCTTC
CASGLRTGAYGYTF
>TRBJ2-2|NA|TRBV9|TRBD2
TGTGCCAGCAGCGCTGGAGCGGGAGCTATTACCGGGGAGCTGTTTTTT
CASSAGAGAITGELFF
>TRBJ1-1|NA|TRBV4-1|NA
TGCGCCAGCAGCCAAATCGGGAACACTGAAGCTTTCTTT
CASSQIGNTEAFF
>TRBJ1-2|NA|TRBV14|NA
TGTGCCAGCAGCCAAGATTTGGGGTTTGGCTACACCTTC
CASSQDLGFGYTF